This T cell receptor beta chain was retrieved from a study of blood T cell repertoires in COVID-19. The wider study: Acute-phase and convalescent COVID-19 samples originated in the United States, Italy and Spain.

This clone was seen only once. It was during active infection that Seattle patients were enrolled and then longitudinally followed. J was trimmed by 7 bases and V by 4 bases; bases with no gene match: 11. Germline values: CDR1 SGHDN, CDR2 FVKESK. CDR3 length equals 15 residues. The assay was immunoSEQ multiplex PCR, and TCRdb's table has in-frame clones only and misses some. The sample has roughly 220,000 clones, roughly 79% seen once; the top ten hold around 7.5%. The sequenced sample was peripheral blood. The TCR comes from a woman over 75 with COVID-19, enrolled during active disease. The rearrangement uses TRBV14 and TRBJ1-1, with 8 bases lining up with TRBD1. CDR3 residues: CASSRTDRALFEAFF. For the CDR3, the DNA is TGTGCCAGCAGCCGCACGGACAGGGCCCTTTTTGAAGCTTTCTTT. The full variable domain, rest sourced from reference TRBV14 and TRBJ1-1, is EAGVTQFPSHSVIEKGQTVTLRCDPISGHDNLYWYRRVMGKEIKFLLHFVKESKQDESGMPNNRFLAERTGGTYSTLKVQPAELEDSGVYFCASSRTDRALFEAFFGQGTRLTVV.